Presented here are 20 T cell receptor beta chains from one specimen sequenced in a study of breast tumors, draining lymph nodes, adjacent tissues. The lymph nodes were axillary draining lymph nodes from breast cancer patients. TCRdb redid the calling of the multiplex PCR reads with MiXCR, one entry per CDR3 protein. The data show about 230,000 distinct CDR3 sequences, approximately 30% seen once. The sequencing input was axillary lymph node tissue. These receptors all come from a female donor with breast cancer. Some clones in this sample may be carry-over from other donors' samples.

There are many counts of this clonotype. The chain employs TRBV24-1 and TRBJ2-1; 7 nucleotides line up with TRBD2. Germline lookup yields CDR1 KGHDR and CDR2 SFDVKD. The CDR3 is 15 amino acids. V gave up 8 bases and J gave up 2 bases; unmatched junction bases: 8. The CDR3 loop is CATIAPAGTYNEQFF. CDR3 bases: TGTGCCACCATTGCACCAGCGGGGACCTACAATGAGCAGTTCTTC.

Many counts were recorded for this clonotype. V is TRBV25-1 and J is TRBJ2-7; perhaps D is TRBD1 or TRBD2 (5 bases each). V was trimmed by 4 bases and J by 0 bases, leaving 13 bases between them. CDR1 is MGHDK and CDR2 is SYGVNS in the germline V gene. The CDR3 runs 15 residues. The CDR3 sequence: CASSGGPSGSYEQYF. DNA of the CDR3: TGTGCCAGCAGTGGGGGACCTTCCGGCTCCTACGAGCAGTACTTC.

This clonotype was recorded at least ten times. The chain joins TRBV7-2 to TRBJ2-1; no clear D gene. In germline, CDR1 is SGHTA, CDR2 FQGNSA. The CDR3 contains 12 residues. With 3 bases removed from V and 7 bases from J, the gap between germline ends came to 7 bases. The CDR3, as DNA: TGTGCCAGCAGCTTTTCTCGGAATGAGCAGTTCTTC. As protein: CASSFSRNEQFF.

This clonotype was observed many times. The genes are TRBV5-5 and TRBJ1-5; D remains unclear. The CDR3 consists of 13 residues. Germline CDR1 is SGHKS and CDR2 is YYEKEE (reference sequence). Trimming left V 4 bases short and J 4 bases short, with 9 bases between. The CDR3 reads CASSVTLNQPQHF. CDR3 bases: TGTGCCAGCAGCGTAACTCTAAATCAGCCCCAGCATTTT.

This clonotype came up many times. For the CDR3, the DNA is TGTGCCAGCAGCCCTCGTGGCATTAGCGGGAGATATGACGAGCAGTACTTC. This codes for CASSPRGISGRYDEQYF. The genes are TRBV11-2 and TRBJ2-7; TRBD2 matches at 9 bases. The J segment lost 5 bases and the V segment lost 5 bases, leaving 16 bases of the junction unmatched. The CDR3 is made up of 17 amino acids. Germline V lookup: CDR1 SGHAT, CDR2 FQNNGV.

Many counts were recorded for this clonotype. V and J are TRBV20-1 and TRBJ2-5; D is unclear. Trimming pared 3 bases from V and 1 base from J, leaving 3 bases between. The CDR3 spans 11 residues. Germline V gene data show CDR1 as DFQATT and CDR2 as SNEGSKA (reference sequence). The CDR3 reads CSASLQETQYF. The DNA of the CDR3 is TGCAGTGCTAGCCTCCAAGAGACCCAGTACTTC.

This clonotype was counted at least ten times. A much larger clone differs from this one at a single base, so this may be a read error. V is TRBV20-1 and J is TRBJ2-1; TRBD2 might be the D (5 bases). This CDR3 comprises 11 residues. Germline CDR1 DFQATT, CDR2 SNEGSKA (reference sequence). CDR3 DNA: TGCAGTGCTAGACAAGCGGTTGAGCAGTCCTTC. Translating gives CSARQAVEQSF.

Notes on this clonotype: A read error may account for a junction end that differs from germline. The chain carries TRBV5-6 and TRBJ2-7; no clear D gene. Per germline, CDR1 SGHDT and CDR2 YYEEEE. CDR3 size: 14 residues. CDR3 bases: TGTGCCAGCAGCTTGTCCGCAGCTTCCTACGAGCAGAACTTC. Protein product: CASSLSAASYEQNF.

Many counts were recorded for this clonotype. V gene TRBV6-1 combines with J gene TRBJ1-6; D not resolved. Trimming took off 7 bases at V and 0 bases at J, with 13 bases between the two ends. The CDR3 consists of 16 residues. The germline V gene has CDR1 MNHNS and CDR2 SASEGT. The CDR3 protein is CASKAVGSSYNSPLHF. The CDR3 nucleotides read TGTGCCAGCAAGGCAGTCGGGAGCTCCTATAATTCACCCCTCCACTTT.

The table lists this clonotype with many counts. This chain links TRBV12-3 or TRBV12-4 with TRBJ2-5, with unresolved D. Trimming pared 2 bases from V and 1 base from J, leaving 2 bases between. CDR3 length equals 12 residues. The CDR3 loop is CASSLSQETQYF. Written as DNA, the CDR3 is TGTGCCAGCAGTTTATCCCAAGAGACCCAGTACTTC.

This clonotype appeared many times. The gene calls are TRBV6-5 and TRBJ2-5; D is perhaps TRBD1 or TRBD2 (5 bases each). V lost 6 bases, J lost 4 bases, and 27 bases lay in between. CDR1 is MNHEY, CDR2 SVGAGI, per germline. This CDR3 has 18 residues. The CDR3 loop reads CASSRDLDGLGVGETQYF. DNA of the CDR3: TGTGCCAGCAGCCGGGACCTGGACGGGCTTGGGGTTGGAGAGACCCAGTACTTC.

Many counts were recorded for this clonotype. The chain combines TRBV19 with TRBJ1-5, with 8 bases matching TRBD1. V trimming: 4 bases; J trimming: 7 bases; junction bases outside the gene matches: 6. CDR3 length: 14 residues. The germline gives CDR1 LNHDA, CDR2 SQIVND (reference sequence). The CDR3 is CASSTGQDRQPQHF. The CDR3 DNA is TGTGCCAGTAGTACGGGACAGGATCGGCAGCCCCAGCATTTT.

Details on this clonotype: Given a much more abundant clone one base away, this may be a read error. This chain uses TRBV20-1 with TRBJ2-5; TRBD2 is a possible D gene (5 bases). Germline V lookup: CDR1 DFQATT, CDR2 SNEGSKA (reference sequence). CDR3 length: 14 residues. In DNA, the CDR3 is TGCAGTGCTAGAGGGAGGAACGACCAAGCGACCCAGTACTTC. Its protein is CSARGRNDQATQYF.

In this sample, this clonotype turned up many times. The chain has TRBV5-5 and TRBJ1-5; D gene ambiguous. Per germline, CDR1 SGHKS and CDR2 YYEKEE (reference sequence). The CDR3 loop spans 14 amino acids. With 5 bases removed from V and 0 bases from J, the gap between germline ends came to 9 bases. The CDR3 protein is CASSSKNSNQPQHF. The CDR3 DNA reads TGTGCCAGCAGTTCTAAGAATAGCAATCAGCCCCAGCATTTT.

This clonotype was counted at least ten times. V is TRBV4-3 and J is TRBJ2-5, with D possibly TRBD1 on 6 matching bases. Germline V lookup: CDR1 LGHNA, CDR2 YSLEER. The CDR3 runs to 13 residues. V was cut by 6 bases and J by 5 bases, with 13 bases left in between. The CDR3 DNA is TGCGCCAGCAGTCGACAGGTCCGGGAGACCCAGTACTTC. It translates to CASSRQVRETQYF.

This clonotype was seen at least ten times. The chain has TRBV4-2 and TRBJ2-7; possibly TRBD2 for D (6 bases). This CDR3 comprises 16 residues. CDR1 and CDR2 (germline): LGHNA, YNFKEQ. Trimming removed 0 bases at V and 0 bases at J, with 12 bases between. This chain's CDR3 is CASSQDLGGNSYEQYF. The CDR3 DNA sequence: TGTGCCAGCAGCCAAGATCTGGGCGGGAACTCCTACGAGCAGTACTTC.

This clonotype has just a few counts. The gene calls are TRBV6-6 and TRBJ2-3, with D unclear. This CDR3 has 14 amino acids. CDR1 and CDR2 (germline): MNHNY, SVGAGI (reference sequence). The germline V and J ends were trimmed by 5 bases and 0 bases, with 9 bases remaining between them. The CDR3 sequence: CASSHDGSTDTQYF. The CDR3 bases are TGTGCCAGCAGTCACGACGGGAGCACAGATACGCAGTATTTT.

This clonotype was seen at least ten times. A junction boundary mismatches the germline segment, possibly from a read error. The chain is built from TRBV7-7 and TRBJ2-1; TRBD2 matches at 13 bases. Germline-derived CDR1 and CDR2 are SSHAT and FNYEAQ (reference sequence). The CDR3 is 17 amino acids. The CDR3 DNA sequence: TGTGCTAGCAGCTTAGCTGTAGGGACTAGCGGGATGAATGAGCAGTTCTTC. It specifies CASSLAVGTSGMNEQFF.

The chain is built from TRBV18 and TRBJ2-4; no reliable D call. Trimming left V 6 bases short and J 0 bases short, with 3 bases between. Germline assignment: CDR1 KGHSH and CDR2 LQKENI. CDR3 length equals 12 residues. CDR3 nucleotides: TGTGCCAGCTCTCGAGCCAAAAACATTCAGTACTTC. Encoded protein: CASSRAKNIQYF.

The V call is TRBV9, the J call TRBJ2-5; 7 bases line up with TRBD2. This CDR3 has 15 residues. Germline V gene lookup returns CDR1 SGDLS and CDR2 YYNGEE. With V trimmed by 1 base and J by 2 bases, 5 bases remained unmatched. CDR3 sequence (DNA): TGTGCCAGCAGCGTAAGTCTAGCGGAGCAAGAGACCCAGTACTTC. Translating it yields CASSVSLAEQETQYF.